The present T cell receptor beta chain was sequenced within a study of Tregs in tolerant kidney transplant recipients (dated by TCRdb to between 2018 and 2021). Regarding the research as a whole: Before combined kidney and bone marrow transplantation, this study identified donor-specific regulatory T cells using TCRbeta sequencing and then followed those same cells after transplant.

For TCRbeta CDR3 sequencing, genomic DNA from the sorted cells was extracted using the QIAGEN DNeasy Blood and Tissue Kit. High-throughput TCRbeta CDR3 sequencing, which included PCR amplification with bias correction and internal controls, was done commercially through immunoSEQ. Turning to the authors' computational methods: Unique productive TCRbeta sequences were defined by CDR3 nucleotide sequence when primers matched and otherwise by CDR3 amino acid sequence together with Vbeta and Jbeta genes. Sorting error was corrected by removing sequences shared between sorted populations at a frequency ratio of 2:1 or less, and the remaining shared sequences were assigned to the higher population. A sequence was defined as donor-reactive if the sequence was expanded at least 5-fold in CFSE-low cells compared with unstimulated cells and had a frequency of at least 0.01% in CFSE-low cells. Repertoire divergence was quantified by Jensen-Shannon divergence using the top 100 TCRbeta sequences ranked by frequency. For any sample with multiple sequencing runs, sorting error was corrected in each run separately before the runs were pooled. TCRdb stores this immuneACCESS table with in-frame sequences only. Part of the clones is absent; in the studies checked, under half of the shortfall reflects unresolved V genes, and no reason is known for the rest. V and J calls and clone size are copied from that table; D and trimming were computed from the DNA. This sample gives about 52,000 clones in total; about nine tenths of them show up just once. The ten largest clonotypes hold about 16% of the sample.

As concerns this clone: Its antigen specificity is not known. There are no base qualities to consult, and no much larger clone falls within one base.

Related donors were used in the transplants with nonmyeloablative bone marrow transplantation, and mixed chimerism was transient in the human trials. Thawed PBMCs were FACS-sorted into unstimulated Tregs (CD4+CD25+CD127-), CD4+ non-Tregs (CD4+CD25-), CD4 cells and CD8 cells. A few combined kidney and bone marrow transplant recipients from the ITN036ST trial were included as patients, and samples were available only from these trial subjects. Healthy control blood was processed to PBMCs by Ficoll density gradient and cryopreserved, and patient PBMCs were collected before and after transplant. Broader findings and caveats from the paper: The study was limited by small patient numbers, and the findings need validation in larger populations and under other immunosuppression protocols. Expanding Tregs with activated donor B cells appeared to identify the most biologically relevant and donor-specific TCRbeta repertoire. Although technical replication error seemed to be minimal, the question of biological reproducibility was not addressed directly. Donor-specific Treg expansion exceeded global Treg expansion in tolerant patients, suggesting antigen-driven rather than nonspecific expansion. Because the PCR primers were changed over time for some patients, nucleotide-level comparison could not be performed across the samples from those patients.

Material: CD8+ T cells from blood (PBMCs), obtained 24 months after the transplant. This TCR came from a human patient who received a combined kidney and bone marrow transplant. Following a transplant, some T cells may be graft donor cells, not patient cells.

CDR3 region: CAWTAGFVSEKLFF. The DNA reads TGTGCCTGGACGGCGGGCTTCGTCTCTGAAAAACTGTTTTTT. The chain is encoded by TRBV30 joined to TRBJ1-4, with the D segment identity uncertain. The germline V gene encodes CDR1 GTSNPN and CDR2 SVGIG (reference sequence). From its cysteine to its phenylalanine, the CDR3 spans 14 amino acids. The kept DNA is CDR3 alone, 42 bases in frame from the first base. V is shortened by 4 bases, J by 7 bases, and the region joining them spans 16 bases.